This TCR beta chain stems from a study of blood T cell repertoires in COVID-19. Overall study: There were acute and convalescent COVID-19 samples, and they came from the United States, Italy and Spain.

From germline, CDR1 is GTSNPN and CDR2 SVGIG (reference sequence). The CDR3 runs to 16 residues. V was shortened by 1 base and J by 6 bases, with 20 bases between the two germline ends. In the authors' methods: Quantification of nucleated cells was approximated via reference gene primer amplification. Data came from immunoSEQ multiplex PCR; TCRdb stores just in-frame clones and leaves some out. V and J calls plus clone size are reproduced from that table; the DNA served to infer D and trimming. In the table there are 200,000 or so clones, roughly 80% of which are singletons. The TCR comes from a woman aged 80 or older with acute or convalescent COVID-19. This rearrangement joins TRBV30 to TRBJ2-3, with D possibly being TRBD2 (7 bases). The sequenced sample was peripheral blood. The CDR3 DNA reads as TGTGCCTGGAGTGCACCGGGGAGGGGGTCGTTGGATACGCAGTATTTT. Translating gives CAWSAPGRGSLDTQYF.